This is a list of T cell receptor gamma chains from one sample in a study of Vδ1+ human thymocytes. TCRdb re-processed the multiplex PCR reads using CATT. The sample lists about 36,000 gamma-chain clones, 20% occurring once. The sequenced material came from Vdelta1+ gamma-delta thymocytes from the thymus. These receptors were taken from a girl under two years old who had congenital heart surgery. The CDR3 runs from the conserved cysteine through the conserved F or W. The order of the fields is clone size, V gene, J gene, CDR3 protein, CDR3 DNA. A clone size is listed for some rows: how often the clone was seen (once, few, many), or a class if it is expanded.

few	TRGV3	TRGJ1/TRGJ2	CATWDRPRVGEKLF	TGTGCCACCTGGGACAGGCCGAGAGTTGGGGAGAAACTCTTT
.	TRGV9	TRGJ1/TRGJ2	CALWEVLVINYYKKLF	TGTGCCTTGTGGGAGGTGCTGGTTATCAATTATTATAAGAAACTCTTT
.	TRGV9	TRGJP	CALCDELGKKIKVF	TGTGCCTTGTGCGACGAGTTGGGCAAAAAAATCAAGGTATTT
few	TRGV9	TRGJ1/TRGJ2	CALWETPFKKLF	TGTGCCTTGTGGGAGACTCCCTTTAAGAAACTCTTT
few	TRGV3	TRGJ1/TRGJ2	CATWDRPSPKKLF	TGTGCCACCTGGGACAGGCCGTCGCCCAAGAAACTCTTT
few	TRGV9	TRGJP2	CALWEASSDWIKTF	TGTGCCTTGTGGGAGGCTAGTAGTGATTGGATCAAGACGTTT
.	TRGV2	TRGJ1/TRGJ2	CATWDRWYKKLF	TGTGCCACCTGGGACCGTTGGTATAAGAAACTCTTT
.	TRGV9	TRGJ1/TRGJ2	CALWEVGFEYKKLF	TGTGCCTTGTGGGAGGTGGGATTCGAATATAAGAAACTCTTT
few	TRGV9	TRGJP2	CALWESYSDWIKTF	TGTGCCTTGTGGGAGTCTTATAGTGATTGGATCAAGACGTTT
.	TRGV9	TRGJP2	CAPSSDWIKTF	TGTGCCCCCAGTAGTGATTGGATCAAGACGTTT
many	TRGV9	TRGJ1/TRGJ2	CALWGLYYKKLF	TGTGCCTTGTGGGGGCTTTATTATAAGAAACTCTTT
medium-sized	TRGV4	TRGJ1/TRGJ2	CATWPNYYKKLF	TGTGCCACCTGGCCGAATTATTATAAGAAACTCTTT
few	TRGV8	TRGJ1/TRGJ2	CATWDGLGDKKLF	TGTGCCACCTGGGATGGCCTTGGGGATAAGAAACTCTTT
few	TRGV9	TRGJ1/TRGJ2	CALWETVHKKLF	TGTGCCTTGTGGGAGACTGTCCATAAGAAACTCTTT
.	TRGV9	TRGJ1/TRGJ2	CALWEASDYYKKLF	TGTGCCTTGTGGGAGGCCTCGGATTATTATAAGAAACTCTTT
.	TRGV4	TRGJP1	CATWDGPGWFKIF	TGTGCCACCTGGGATGGGCCCGGTTGGTTCAAGATATTT
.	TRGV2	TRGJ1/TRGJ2	CATWDGEGGERWKLF	TGTGCCACCTGGGACGGGGAAGGCGGCGAGAGATGGAAACTCTTT
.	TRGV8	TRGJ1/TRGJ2	CATWTHGRNYKKLF	TGTGCCACCTGGACCCACGGTCGGAATTATAAGAAACTCTTT
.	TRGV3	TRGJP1	CATWDRATTGWFKIF	TGTGCCACCTGGGACAGGGCCACCACTGGTTGGTTCAAGATATTT
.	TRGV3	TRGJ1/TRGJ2	CATWDSKVYYKKLF	TGTGCCACCTGGGACTCCAAAGTTTATTATAAGAAACTCTTT
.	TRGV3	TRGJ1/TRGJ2	CATWTGGWHKKLF	TGTGCCACCTGGACAGGCGGGTGGCATAAGAAACTCTTT
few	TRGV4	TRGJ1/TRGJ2	CATWDVGDYYKKLF	TGTGCCACCTGGGATGTTGGTGATTATTATAAGAAACTCTTT
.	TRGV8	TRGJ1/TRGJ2	CATWASRGVYYKKLF	TGTGCCACCTGGGCGTCAAGAGGGGTTTATTATAAGAAACTCTTT
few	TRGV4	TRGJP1	CATWDITTGWFKIF	TGTGCCACCTGGGATATAACTACTGGTTGGTTCAAGATATTT
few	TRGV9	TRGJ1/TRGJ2	CALWEAPLCYYKKLF	TGTGCCTTGTGGGAGGCACCCCTGTGTTATTATAAGAAACTCTTT
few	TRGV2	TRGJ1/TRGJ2	CATWDGTQDYYKKLF	TGTGCCACCTGGGATGGGACCCAGGATTATTATAAGAAACTCTTT
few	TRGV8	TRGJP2	CATWGISGSSDWIKTF	TGTGCCACCTGGGGCATTTCCGGGAGTAGTGATTGGATCAAGACGTTT
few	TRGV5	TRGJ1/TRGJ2	CATWDRGIRKQYYKKLF	TGTGCCACCTGGGACAGAGGTATTAGGAAACAGTATTATAAGAAACTCTTT
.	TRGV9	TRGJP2	CALWEVGGSDWIKTF	TGTGCCTTGTGGGAGGTGGGAGGTAGTGATTGGATCAAGACGTTT
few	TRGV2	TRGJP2	CATWDDHLEGWIKTF	TGTGCCACCTGGGACGACCACTTAGAGGGTTGGATCAAGACGTTT
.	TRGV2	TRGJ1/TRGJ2	CATWDGPQTYKKLF	TGTGCCACCTGGGACGGGCCTCAGACATATAAGAAACTCTTT
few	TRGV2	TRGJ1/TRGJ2	CATWDGQGVDYKKLF	TGTGCCACCTGGGACGGGCAGGGCGTTGATTATAAGAAACTCTTT
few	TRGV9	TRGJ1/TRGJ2	CALWEIETTYKKLF	TGTGCCTTGTGGGAGATAGAGACCACTTATAAGAAACTCTTT
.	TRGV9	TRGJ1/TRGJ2	CACPDNYKKLF	TGTGCCTGCCCCGACAATTATAAGAAACTCTTT
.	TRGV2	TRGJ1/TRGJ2	CATWVVVKKLF	TGTGCCACCTGGGTCGTCGTCAAGAAACTCTTT
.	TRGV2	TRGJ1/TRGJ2	CATWDGPSYKKLF	TGTGCCACCTGGGACGGGCCCTCCTACAAGAAACTCTTT
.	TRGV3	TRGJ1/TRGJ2	CATPSLRAKLF	TGTGCCACCCCCTCCCTAAGGGCGAAACTCTTT
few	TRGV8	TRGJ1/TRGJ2	CATWDMTDYKKLF	TGTGCCACCTGGGATATGACGGATTATAAGAAACTCTTT
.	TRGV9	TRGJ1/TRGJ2	CALWEVEGKLF	TGTGCCTTGTGGGAGGTGGAAGGGAAACTCTTT
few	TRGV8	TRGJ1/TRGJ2	CATWDTLYYKKLF	TGTGCCACCTGGGATACACTTTATTATAAGAAACTCTTT
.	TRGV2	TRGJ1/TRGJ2	CATWDGRYYYKKLF	TGTGCCACCTGGGACGGGCGATACTATTATAAGAAACTCTTT
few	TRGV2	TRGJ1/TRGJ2	CATWDGLYGYKKLF	TGTGCCACCTGGGACGGGCTTTATGGGTATAAGAAACTCTTT
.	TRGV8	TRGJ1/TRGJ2	CATWDDRATNEGGILF	TGTGCCACCTGGGACGATAGGGCAACCAACGAGGGCGGTATACTCTTT
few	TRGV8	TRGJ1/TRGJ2	CATWDMENYKKLF	TGTGCCACCTGGGATATGGAGAATTATAAGAAACTCTTT
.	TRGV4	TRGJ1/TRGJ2	CATWDGYKGGYYKKLF	TGTGCCACCTGGGATGGATATAAGGGTGGATATTATAAGAAACTCTTT
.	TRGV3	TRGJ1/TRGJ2	CATWDVGKLF	TGTGCCACCTGGGACGTGGGGAAACTCTTT
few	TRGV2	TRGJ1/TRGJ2	CATWVGEYYKKLF	TGTGCCACCTGGGTGGGTGAGTATTATAAGAAACTCTTT
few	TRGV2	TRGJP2	CATWDGNSSDWIKTF	TGTGCCACCTGGGACGGAAATAGTAGTGATTGGATCAAGACGTTT
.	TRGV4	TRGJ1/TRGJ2	CATWELTDLNYYKKLF	TGTGCCACCTGGGAACTGACGGACTTGAATTATTATAAGAAACTCTTT
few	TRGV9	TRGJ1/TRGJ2	CALWEVLGFKKLF	TGTGCCTTGTGGGAGGTGCTTGGATTCAAGAAACTCTTT
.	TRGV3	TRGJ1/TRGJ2	CATWDRLLYYKKLF	TGTGCCACCTGGGACAGGCTGCTGTATTATAAGAAACTCTTT